The text below deals with one T cell receptor (beta chain). These data come from a study of cytomegalovirus exposure and HLA in healthy donors. The PCR ran on 60 Vbeta and 13 Jbeta primers. Produced via immunoSEQ multiplex PCR; TCRdb's table is partial and in-frame only. The sample yields more than 110,000 clones, roughly 73% seen once. This CDR3 spans 13 amino acids. Sample: PBMCs. The chain carries TRBV21-1 and TRBJ1-1. TRBV21-1 is labeled a pseudogene. The sequence came from a human donor in good health. In DNA form, the CDR3 reads TGTGCCAGCAGCAAAGTTTTGGGAGTTGAAGCTTTCTTT. Translation: CASSKVLGVEAFF.